The 2 T cell receptor beta chains presented below share a single source sample, sequenced in a study of CD8+CD57+ T cells in acquired aplastic anemia. TCR beta VDJ combinations and CDR3 sequences were profiled from genomic DNA. From the reads, TCRdb called clonotypes with MiXCR, one entry per CDR3 protein. Among approximately 170,000 distinct CDR3 sequences, about 64% were seen once, and the ten largest hold 45%. The sequencing sample was made of sorted CD4+, CD8+, or CD8+CD57+ T cells (not recorded which) from PBMCs. The receptors come from a human donor in good health.

The chain has TRBV20-1 and TRBJ2-5; possibly TRBD1 or TRBD2 for D (6 bases each). The CDR3 is 14 amino acids. V dropped 5 bases and J dropped 1 base, with 14 bases sitting between them. Germline CDR1 and CDR2: DFQATT and SNEGSKA (reference sequence). In DNA form, the CDR3 reads TGCAGTGCTGGGGACACTAGCAGCCAAGAGACCCAGTACTTC. It codes for CSAGDTSSQETQYF.

This clonotype was found many times. One junction end disagrees with the germline gene, perhaps due to a read error. V is TRBV13 and J is TRBJ2-7; 7 nucleotides align to TRBD1. Germline loops: CDR1 PRHDT, CDR2 FYEKMQ (reference sequence). The CDR3 spans 14 residues. CDR3 DNA sequence: TGTGCCAGCAGCGTAGGGGACAGTTGGGGCGAGCAGTACTTC. This gives the protein CASSVGDSWGEQYF. The whole variable domain, remainder taken from reference TRBV13 and TRBJ2-7, is AAGVIQSPRHLIKEKRETATLKCYPIPRHDTVYWYQQGPGQDPQFLISFYEKMQSDKGSIPDRFSAQQFSDYHSELNMSSLELGDSALYFCASSVGDSWGEQYFGPGTRLTVT.